These 10 T cell receptor beta chains share one sample of origin, sequenced in a study of T-cell memory formation after mild COVID-19. TCRdb reprocessed the 5' RACE reads with MiXCR, giving one entry per CDR3 protein. The sample records about 140,000 distinct CDR3 sequences, around 15% being singletons. The sequencing input was PBMCs or a T cell subset sorted from them (not recorded which). Receptors were obtained from an adult woman who had mild COVID-19 (a few samples of this study predate the infection). Cell type and time point are not known.

This clonotype was counted only a few times. The chain joins TRBV13 to TRBJ2-3; D is unresolved. Germline V lookup: CDR1 PRHDT, CDR2 FYEKMQ (reference sequence). This CDR3 comprises 16 residues. The V end was cut by 5 bases, the J end by 0 bases, with 15 bases between. CDR3: CASSPRIDTSTDTQYF. In DNA, the CDR3 is TGTGCCAGCAGCCCCCGAATCGACACTAGCACAGATACGCAGTATTTT. Supplemented by reference TRBV13 and TRBJ2-3, the full variable domain reads AAGVIQSPRHLIKEKRETATLKCYPIPRHDTVYWYQQGPGQDPQFLISFYEKMQSDKGSIPDRFSAQQFSDYHSELNMSSLELGDSALYFCASSPRIDTSTDTQYFGPGTRLTVL.

This clonotype occurred a few times. The chain recombines TRBV7-8 with TRBJ2-7, with no clear D. Per germline, CDR1 SGHVS and CDR2 FQNEAQ. V was trimmed by 1 base and J by 3 bases, leaving 4 bases between them. CDR3 size: 12 residues. CDR3 nucleotides: TGTGCCAGCAGCTTAGTGGACTACGAGCAGTACTTC. Amino acids: CASSLVDYEQYF. Based on the CDR3 plus reference TRBV7-8 and TRBJ2-7, the full variable domain is GAGVSQSPRYKVAKRGQDVALRCDPISGHVSLFWYQQALGQGPEFLTYFQNEAQLDKSGLPSDRFFAERPEGSVSTLKIQRTQQEDSAVYLCASSLVDYEQYFGPGTRLTVT.

This chain uses TRBV5-1 with TRBJ2-7; 9 nucleotides agree with TRBD2. Germline CDR1 is SGHRS and CDR2 is YFSETQ. The CDR3 loop spans 17 amino acids. V shed 5 bases, J shed 3 bases, and the junction held 15 bases outside the gene matches. The CDR3 region is CASRPIGKDSGSYEQYF. The CDR3 region has the DNA TGCGCCAGCAGACCCATTGGGAAGGATAGCGGGAGCTACGAGCAGTACTTC. The full variable domain, its missing parts supplied by reference TRBV5-1 and TRBJ2-7, is KAGVTQTPRYLIKTRGQQVTLSCSPISGHRSVSWYQQTPGQGLQFLFEYFSETQRNKGNFPGRFSGRQFSNSRSEMNVSTLELGDSALYLCASRPIGKDSGSYEQYFGPGTRLTVT.

The genes are TRBV5-1 and TRBJ2-1; a possible D gene is TRBD1 (6 bases). The V and J ends lost 0 bases and 7 bases respectively, with 11 bases between them. CDR1 and CDR2 (germline): SGHRS, YFSETQ. The CDR3 loop spans 14 amino acids. Here the CDR3 DNA reads TGCGCCAGCAGCTTGGAAAACAGGGTGAATGAGCAGTTCTTC. It is translated as CASSLENRVNEQFF.

This clonotype has just a few counts. V and J are TRBV4-1 and TRBJ2-3; 10 bases match TRBD1. This CDR3 spans 15 amino acids. The V segment lost 5 bases and the J segment 5 bases; nucleotides outside the gene matches: 7. Germline-derived CDR1 and CDR2 are MGHRA and YSYEKL. CDR3 residues: CASSNGQGGQDTQYF. The CDR3 DNA follows: TGCGCCAGCAGCAACGGACAGGGGGGCCAAGATACGCAGTATTTT.

In this sample, this clonotype turned up a few times. This rearrangement joins TRBV20-1 to TRBJ1-2, with a possible D match to TRBD1 (5 bases). Trimming left V 6 bases short and J 4 bases short, with 18 bases between. The CDR3 length is 14 residues. Germline V CDR1 and CDR2: DFQATT, SNEGSKA (reference sequence). As DNA, the CDR3 is TGCAGTGCAGAACTCTCCGGGGACTTCTATGGCTACACCTTC. Protein sequence: CSAELSGDFYGYTF.

This chain joins TRBV5-5 and TRBJ2-1; the match to TRBD2 covers 8 bases. V shed 6 bases and J 2 bases; nucleotides not matched to a gene: 4. This CDR3 comprises 14 residues. From germline, CDR1 is SGHKS and CDR2 YYEKEE (reference sequence). Written as DNA, the CDR3 is TGTGCCAGCACCCCGGGGGGGCCCTACAATGAGCAGTTCTTC. Residues: CASTPGGPYNEQFF.

This clonotype was detected ten times or more. The chain recombines TRBV6-5 with TRBJ2-1, with a tentative D call TRBD1 (5 bases). Germline loops: CDR1 MNHEY, CDR2 SVGAGI. The ends were cut back, 7 bases at V and 7 bases at J, with 14 bases in the middle. The CDR3 has 13 residues. The CDR3 DNA is TGTGCCAGCACCATAAGGGGTGGGAATGAGCAGTTCTTC. Translating gives CASTIRGGNEQFF.

This clonotype was seen only a few times. The chain employs TRBV12-3 or TRBV12-4 and TRBJ2-3, with D perhaps matching TRBD2 (7 bases). This CDR3 region has 15 residues. V lost 5 bases and J 5 bases, leaving 17 bases between the germline ends. The CDR3, as DNA: TGTGCCAGCAGTGTTCTTGGGGGGGGCAGAGATACGCAGTATTTT. This gives the protein CASSVLGGGRDTQYF.

The chain carries TRBV5-1 and TRBJ2-2; 7 bases agree with TRBD2. This CDR3 spans 15 amino acids. Trimming took 4 bases from V and 5 from J; bases not matched to a gene: 8. Looked up from germline, CDR1 is SGHRS and CDR2 is YFSETQ. The CDR3 bases are TGCGCCAGCAGCCCAACCTGGGAGGGGACCGGGGAGCTGTTTTTT. Translation: CASSPTWEGTGELFF.